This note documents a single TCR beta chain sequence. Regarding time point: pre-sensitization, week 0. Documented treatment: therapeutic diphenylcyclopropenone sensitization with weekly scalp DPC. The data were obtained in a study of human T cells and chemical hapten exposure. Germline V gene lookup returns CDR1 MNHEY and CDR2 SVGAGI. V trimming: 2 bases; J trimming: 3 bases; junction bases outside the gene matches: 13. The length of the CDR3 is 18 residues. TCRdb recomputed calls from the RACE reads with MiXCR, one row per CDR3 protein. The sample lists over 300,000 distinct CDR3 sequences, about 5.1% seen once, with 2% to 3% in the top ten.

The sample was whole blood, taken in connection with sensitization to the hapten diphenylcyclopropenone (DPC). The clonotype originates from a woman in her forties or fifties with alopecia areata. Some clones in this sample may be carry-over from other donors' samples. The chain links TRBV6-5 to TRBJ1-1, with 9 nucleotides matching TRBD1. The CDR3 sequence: CASSYNGVQGAYDTEAFF. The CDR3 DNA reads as TGTGCCAGCAGTTACAACGGGGTACAGGGGGCCTATGACACTGAAGCTTTCTTT.